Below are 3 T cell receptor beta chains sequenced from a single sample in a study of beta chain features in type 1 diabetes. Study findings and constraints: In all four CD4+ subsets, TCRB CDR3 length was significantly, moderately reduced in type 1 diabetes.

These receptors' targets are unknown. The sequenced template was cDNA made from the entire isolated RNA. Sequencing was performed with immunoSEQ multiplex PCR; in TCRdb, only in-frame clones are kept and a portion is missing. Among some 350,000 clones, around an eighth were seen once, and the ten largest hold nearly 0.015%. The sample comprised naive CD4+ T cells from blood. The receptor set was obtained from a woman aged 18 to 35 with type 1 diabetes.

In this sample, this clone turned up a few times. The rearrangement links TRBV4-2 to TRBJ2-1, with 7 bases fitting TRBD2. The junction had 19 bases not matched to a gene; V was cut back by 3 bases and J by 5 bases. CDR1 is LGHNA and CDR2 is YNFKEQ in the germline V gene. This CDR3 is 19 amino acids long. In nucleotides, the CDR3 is TGTGCCAGCAGCCAGGCCCGCGGTGGGGCGGGAGTAGGACACAATGAGCAGTTCTTC. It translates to CASSQARGGAGVGHNEQFF.

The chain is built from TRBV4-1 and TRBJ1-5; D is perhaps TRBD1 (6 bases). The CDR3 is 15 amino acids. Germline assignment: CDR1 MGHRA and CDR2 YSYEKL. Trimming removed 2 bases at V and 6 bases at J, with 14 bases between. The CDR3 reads CASSQTDTRGQPQHF. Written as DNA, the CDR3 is TGCGCCAGCAGCCAAACGGACACCAGGGGTCAGCCCCAGCATTTT.

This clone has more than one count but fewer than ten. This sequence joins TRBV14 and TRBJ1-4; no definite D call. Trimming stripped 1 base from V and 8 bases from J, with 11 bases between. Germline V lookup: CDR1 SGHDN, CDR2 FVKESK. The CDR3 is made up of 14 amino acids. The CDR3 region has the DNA TGTGCCAGCAGCCAAGGCGGTTTAAGGGAAAAACTGTTTTTT. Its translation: CASSQGGLREKLFF.